This is a list of T cell receptor beta chains from one sample in a study of blood T cell repertoires in COVID-19. The method was immunoSEQ multiplex PCR; TCRdb's version includes in-frame clones alone and lacks a portion of them. The table has tens of thousands of clones, more than 75% seen once. The specimen sequenced was peripheral blood. Receptor source: a human donor in a cohort sampled during active COVID-19. Each CDR3 is given with its conserved first and last residue. A D gene is named only where the DNA matches it firmly. Some rows mark clone size as missing; the rest say once, few, many or name a class of expanded clone.

v_call,clone_size,d_call,j_call,cdr3_aa,cdr3_nt
TRBV5-8,once,TRBD1,TRBJ2-5,CASSLQGAKETQYF,TGTGCCAGCAGCTTACAGGGGGCCAAAGAGACCCAGTACTTC
TRBV28,few,TRBD2,TRBJ2-5,CASSFLPLGTNQETQYF,TGTGCCAGCAGTTTTCTCCCCTTAGGGACTAACCAAGAGACCCAGTACTTC
TRBV7-2,-,-,TRBJ2-5,CASSLGTGYRGETQYF,TGTGCCAGCAGCTTAGGGACCGGGTATCGGGGAGAGACCCAGTACTTC
TRBV18,once,TRBD1,TRBJ1-3,CASSRGQHSGNTIYF,TGTGCCAGCTCTCGGGGACAGCACTCTGGAAACACCATATATTTT
TRBV7-3,-,-,TRBJ2-6,CASSLTASGANVLTF,TGTGCCAGCAGCTTAACAGCCTCTGGGGCCAACGTCCTGACTTTC
TRBV3-1/TRBV3-2,once,-,TRBJ2-5,CASSQVSQWETQYF,TGTGCCAGCAGCCAAGTATCGCAGTGGGAGACCCAGTACTTC
TRBV9,-,-,TRBJ2-2,CASSVDISGELFF,TGTGCCAGCAGCGTAGATATTAGCGGGGAGCTGTTTTTT
TRBV7-9,-,-,TRBJ1-1,CASTATTQRNTEAFF,TGTGCCAGCACCGCCACGACTCAGAGGAACACTGAAGCTTTCTTT
TRBV27,-,TRBD1,TRBJ2-2,CASSRQGLNTGELFF,TGTGCCAGCAGTAGACAGGGTTTGAACACCGGGGAGCTGTTTTTT
TRBV19,-,TRBD1,TRBJ1-1,CASSIDRTGESEAFF,TGTGCCAGTAGTATAGACAGGACAGGGGAGTCTGAAGCTTTCTTT
TRBV21-1,-,-,TRBJ1-1,CASSKAGRGEAFF,TGTGCCAGCAGCAAAGCAGGTAGAGGGGAAGCTTTCTTT
TRBV6-5,-,-,TRBJ1-1,CASSYSISGGAEAFF,TGTGCCAGCAGTTACTCGATATCTGGGGGGGCTGAAGCTTTCTTT
TRBV6-5,-,-,TRBJ1-2,CASLEAGSSIGGYTF,TGTGCCAGCCTCGAGGCGGGGTCCTCCATCGGTGGCTACACCTTC
TRBV5-6,-,TRBD2,TRBJ2-2,CASPRGAGASPGELFF,TGTGCCAGCCCTCGAGGGGCGGGAGCATCTCCCGGGGAGCTGTTTTTT
TRBV28,once,TRBD2,TRBJ2-1,CASTERRGGRNEQFF,TGTGCCAGCACAGAGAGGCGGGGGGGAAGAAATGAGCAGTTCTTC
TRBV7-9,-,TRBD2,TRBJ2-2,CASSPSGGAPGELFF,TGTGCCAGCAGCCCTAGCGGGGGGGCCCCCGGGGAGCTGTTTTTT
TRBV6-4,-,TRBD1,TRBJ1-2,CASSDTRTGIYGYTF,TGTGCCAGCAGTGATACCAGGACAGGGATCTATGGCTACACCTTC